The 5 T cell receptor beta chains below all came from one sample that was sequenced in a study of cytomegalovirus exposure and HLA in healthy donors listed by TCRdb under 2017. Receptor amplification or capture employed the immunoSEQ multiplex PCR assay. TCRdb provides this immuneACCESS table in a form limited to in-frame rearrangements. Some clones are lacking; in checked studies, under half of them reflect an unresolved V gene, and why the rest are absent is not known. Recorded for this sample are nearly 80,000 clones; 80% to 95% of them occurred a single time. Approximately 4% of the sample belongs to the ten largest clones. The sample was PBMCs. These receptors all stem from a woman aged 25 to 39 in good health and CMV-seronegative.

The DNA for the CDR3 is TGTGCCAGCAGAGTGGGACAGGGGATTCGGCAGCCCCAGCATTTT. Translated: CASRVGQGIRQPQHF. This chain connects TRBV28 to TRBJ1-5; 10 bases are shared with TRBD1. Germline V lookup: CDR1 MDHEN, CDR2 SYDVKM. The V and J ends lost 6 bases and 7 bases, in that order; junction bases with no gene match: 9. The CDR3 has 15 residues. The full variable domain, rest sourced from reference TRBV28 and TRBJ1-5, is DVKVTQSSRYLVKRTGEKVFLECVQDMDHENMFWYRQDPGLGLRLIYFSYDVKMKEKGDIPEGYSVSREKKERFSLILESASTNQTSMYLCASRVGQGIRQPQHFGDGTRLSIL.

The chain joins TRBV5-1 to TRBJ2-6; TRBD1 matches 7 bases. The germline V gene has CDR1 SGHRS and CDR2 YFSETQ. The J segment lost 3 bases and the V segment lost 4 bases, leaving 10 bases of the junction unmatched. The CDR3 length is 17 residues. This CDR3 is CASSPLDRVYGANVLTF. DNA of the CDR3: TGCGCCAGCAGCCCCCTAGACAGGGTGTATGGGGCCAACGTCCTGACTTTC.

CDR3 in amino acids: CATSRDWIAGVSDEQFF. The CDR3 DNA follows: TGTGCCACCAGCAGAGATTGGATAGCGGGAGTTTCGGATGAGCAGTTCTTC. This rearrangement joins TRBV15 to TRBJ2-1; TRBD2 matches at 9 bases. This CDR3 has 17 amino acids. The J segment lost 8 bases and the V segment lost 0 bases, leaving 11 bases of the junction unmatched. CDR1 and CDR2 from the germline V gene are LNHNV and YYDKDF (reference sequence).

This chain links TRBV5-1 with TRBJ1-4; TRBD1 might be the D (6 bases). Trimming removed 0 bases from V and 4 bases from J, with 10 bases in between. Germline V gives CDR1 SGHRS, CDR2 YFSETQ. The CDR3 spans 15 residues. CDR3 nucleotide sequence: TGCGCCAGCAGCTTGGAGGGGGGGATTAATGAAAAACTGTTTTTT. This translates into CASSLEGGINEKLFF.

The CDR3 loop reads CAWSVARFPNTEAFF. In nucleotides, the CDR3 is TGTGCCTGGAGTGTAGCCCGCTTTCCGAACACTGAAGCTTTCTTT. J is TRBJ1-1 and V is TRBV30; D is unclear. V lost 0 bases, J lost 1 base, and 12 bases lay in between. CDR1 is GTSNPN, CDR2 SVGIG, per germline (reference sequence). The CDR3 spans 15 residues.